This entry lists 32 T cell receptor beta chains sequenced from one sample in a study of monozygotic twins with inflammatory bowel disease. TCRdb reprocessed the 5' RACE reads and reports one entry per CDR3 protein, with no DNA. The sample's table shows about 300,000 distinct CDR3 sequences. The sample comprised blood. The receptors come from a human donor with ulcerative colitis or Crohn's disease, or a healthy co-twin of an affected twin (not recorded which).

J is TRBJ2-7 and V is TRBV5-1; with no DNA, the TCRdb D assignment of TRBD1 cannot be verified. This CDR3 contains 16 residues. The germline gives CDR1 SGHRS, CDR2 YFSETQ. CDR3 loop: CASSLVPTGGPYEQYF.

The chain has TRBV6-6 and TRBJ2-7. CDR1 MNHNY and CDR2 SVGAGI come from the germline V gene (reference sequence). This CDR3 contains 14 residues. CDR3 protein: CASSYSRDGNEQYF.

The chain uses TRBV6-5 and TRBJ2-7; the D call of TRBD1 rests on TCRdb alone, since no DNA is present to check it. Germline CDR1 reads MNHEY; CDR2 reads SVGAGI. This CDR3 spans 12 amino acids. This CDR3 reads CASKGTGHEQYF.

The rearrangement uses TRBV7-2 and TRBJ1-3; TCRdb designates TRBD1, a call that cannot be tested without DNA. There are 16 residues in the CDR3. Looked up from germline, CDR1 is SGHTA and CDR2 is FQGNSA. The CDR3 protein is CASSLVGHLSGNTIYF.

V usage is TRBV19 and J usage is TRBJ2-7. Germline CDR1 is LNHDA and CDR2 is SQIVND (reference sequence). The CDR3 consists of 15 residues. CDR3 loop: CASSSRDKSSYEQYF.

The chain combines TRBV7-9 with TRBJ2-4. The germline gives CDR1 SEHNR, CDR2 FQNEAQ (reference sequence). This CDR3 is built from 15 residues. CDR3 amino acids: CASSLEQWMGNIQYF.

The gene calls are TRBV6-1 and TRBJ1-5. The CDR3 covers 15 residues. Germline CDR1 is MNHNS and CDR2 is SASEGT. CDR3 sequence: CASSEGRGVGQPQHF.

The chain carries TRBV6-1 and TRBJ1-2. The CDR3 sequence is 14 residues long. Per germline, CDR1 MNHNS and CDR2 SASEGT. Here the CDR3 reads CASSQTTVAYGYTF.

This chain connects TRBV5-1 to TRBJ2-3; TCRdb's D call of TRBD2 is untestable without DNA. The CDR3 contains 16 residues. CDR1 is SGHRS and CDR2 is YFSETQ in the germline V gene. CDR3: CASSSVAGGPRDTQYF.

This chain links TRBV20-1 with TRBJ2-7. This CDR3 has 13 amino acids. Germline V lookup: CDR1 DFQATT, CDR2 SNEGSKA (reference sequence). The CDR3 loop is CSALKGGSYEQYF.

V is TRBV6-5 and J is TRBJ2-1; TCRdb reports TRBD1, a call that lacks DNA to check it against. The CDR3 is 14 amino acids. CDR1 MNHEY and CDR2 SVGAGI come from the germline V gene. CDR3 amino acids: CASSYSFRDRGQFF.

The J gene is TRBJ2-7, the V gene TRBV19; TCRdb's D call, TRBD2, is unchecked because there is no DNA. This CDR3 region has 15 residues. CDR1 is LNHDA, CDR2 SQIVND, per germline (reference sequence). Here the CDR3 reads CASSTLAGHSYEQYF.

This sequence joins TRBV28 and TRBJ1-1. The CDR3 runs to 11 residues. Germline V CDR1 and CDR2: MDHEN, SYDVKM. The CDR3 protein is CASQRQPEAFF.

This chain joins TRBV6-2 or TRBV6-3 and TRBJ2-5. CDR3 length: 16 residues. Germline V CDR1 and CDR2: MNHEY, SVGEGT. The CDR3 is CASSYTVVGSKETQYF.

The chain uses TRBV20-1 and TRBJ1-6; TCRdb designates TRBD1, a call that cannot be tested without DNA. The CDR3 has 15 residues. CDR1 is DFQATT and CDR2 is SNEGSKA in the germline V gene (reference sequence). The CDR3 reads CSASGQGAGNSPLHF.

The J gene is TRBJ1-4, the V gene TRBV11-2; TCRdb designates TRBD1, a call that cannot be tested without DNA. The CDR3 spans 19 residues. Germline assignment: CDR1 SGHAT and CDR2 FQNNGV. CDR3 sequence: CASSPRTGTGGRLGEKLFF.

J is TRBJ2-3 and V is TRBV7-2; absent DNA, TCRdb's TRBD1 call cannot be checked. CDR3 length equals 13 residues. Germline CDR1 SGHTA, CDR2 FQGNSA. Here the CDR3 reads CASSLDRRAQEYF.

CDR3 sequence reads: CASSPPTDGAKNIQYF. The rearrangement uses TRBV9 and TRBJ2-4; TCRdb proposes TRBD1, but this gene call is untestable without DNA. CDR3 length equals 16 residues. Looked up from germline, CDR1 is SGDLS and CDR2 is YYNGEE. Full variable domain (remainder filled in from reference TRBV9 and TRBJ2-4): DSGVTQTPKHLITATGQRVTLRCSPRSGDLSVYWYQQSLDQGLQFLIQYYNGEERAKGNILERFSAQQFPDLHSELNLSSLELGDSALYFCASSPPTDGAKNIQYFGAGTRLSVL.

The chain has TRBV7-2 and TRBJ2-5. This CDR3 comprises 16 residues. CDR1 is SGHTA and CDR2 is FQGNSA in the germline V gene. CDR3 in amino acids: CASSASGGVVTKTQYF.

This chain links TRBV12-5 with TRBJ2-1. Germline V gene lookup returns CDR1 LGHNT and CDR2 FRNRAP. The CDR3 runs to 11 residues. This CDR3 is CASGMNNEQFF.

The J gene is TRBJ2-7, the V gene TRBV7-2; the TCRdb D gene call, TRBD2, has no DNA to confirm it. Germline CDR1 and CDR2: SGHTA and FQGNSA. The CDR3 is 16 residues long. The chain's CDR3 is CASSPAGTSGSNEQYF. Complete variable domain (other parts from reference TRBV7-2 and TRBJ2-7): GAGVSQSPSNKVTEKGKDVELRCDPISGHTALYWYRQSLGQGLEFLIYFQGNSAPDKSGLPSDRFSAERTGGSVSTLTIQRTQQEDSAVYLCASSPAGTSGSNEQYFGPGTRLTVT.

The chain uses TRBV7-6 and TRBJ2-5; TCRdb's D gene call, TRBD1, goes unchecked for lack of DNA. The CDR3 consists of 14 residues. Germline V CDR1 and CDR2: SGHVS, FNYEAQ. The CDR3 is CASSLVGTEETQYF.

The chain is built from TRBV4-3 and TRBJ1-4. The CDR3 has 13 amino acids. Looked up from germline, CDR1 is LGHNA and CDR2 is YSLEER. The CDR3 reads CASSQDPREKLFF.

The CDR3: CASSLEGGLYQETQYF. The J gene is TRBJ2-5, the V gene TRBV7-6; the D call from TCRdb, TRBD1, cannot be confirmed without DNA. The CDR3 runs to 16 residues. The germline CDR1 and CDR2 sequences are SGHVS and FNYEAQ.

V usage is TRBV18 and J usage is TRBJ1-5. CDR3 length equals 15 residues. CDR1 is KGHSH, CDR2 LQKENI, per germline. The CDR3 sequence: CASSPQPTSNQPQHF.

The rearrangement links TRBV4-3 to TRBJ1-1; the TRBD1 assignment by TCRdb is unverifiable without DNA. From germline, CDR1 is LGHNA and CDR2 YSLEER. CDR3 length: 15 amino acids. CDR3 residues: CASSQDRARGTEAFF.

The V gene is TRBV20-1, the J gene TRBJ1-5; TCRdb's D call of TRBD1 is untestable without DNA. The CDR3 is 16 amino acids. Germline values: CDR1 DFQATT, CDR2 SNEGSKA (reference sequence). CDR3: CSAPTGLTASNQPQHF.

The V gene is TRBV30, the J gene TRBJ2-1. CDR1 and CDR2 from the germline V gene are GTSNPN and SVGIG (reference sequence). The CDR3 is made up of 14 amino acids. The CDR3 spells CAWKAGSSYNEQFF. The full variable domain, with the rest looked up from reference TRBV30 and TRBJ2-1, is SQTIHQWPATLVQPVGSPLSLECTVEGTSNPNLYWYRQAAGRGLQLLFYSVGIGQISSEVPQNLSASRPQDRQFILSSKKLLLSDSGFYLCAWKAGSSYNEQFFGPGTRLTVL.

The CDR3 region is CSARGQTNEKLFF. The chain is built from TRBV20-1 and TRBJ1-4. Germline assignment: CDR1 DFQATT and CDR2 SNEGSKA (reference sequence). This CDR3 has 13 residues.

The chain links TRBV7-6 to TRBJ1-1; there is no DNA to check the TCRdb D call of TRBD1. CDR3 size: 14 residues. Germline values: CDR1 SGHVS, CDR2 FNYEAQ. The CDR3 spells CASSLTDRETEAFF.

The chain couples TRBV5-1 to TRBJ2-7; TCRdb returns TRBD2, unconfirmable since there is no DNA. The CDR3 is 16 amino acids. In germline, CDR1 is SGHRS, CDR2 YFSETQ. The CDR3 sequence: CASSLLVAEHTNEQYF.

The rearrangement uses TRBV20-1 and TRBJ2-1. Per the germline V gene, CDR1 is DFQATT and CDR2 is SNEGSKA (reference sequence). The CDR3 is 14 residues long. The CDR3 is CSARARQAYNEQFF.